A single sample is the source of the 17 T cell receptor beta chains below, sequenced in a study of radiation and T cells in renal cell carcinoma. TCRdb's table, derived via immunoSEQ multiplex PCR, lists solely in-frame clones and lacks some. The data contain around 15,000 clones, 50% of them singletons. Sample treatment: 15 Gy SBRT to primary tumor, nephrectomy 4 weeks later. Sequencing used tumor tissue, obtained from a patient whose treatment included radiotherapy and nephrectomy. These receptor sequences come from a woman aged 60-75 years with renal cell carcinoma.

CDR3 amino acids: CASSQEKNAALRGGYTF. CDR3 sequence (DNA): TGTGCCAGCAGCCAAGAAAAAAATGCGGCCTTAAGGGGTGGCTACACCTTC. The chain combines TRBV4-2 with TRBJ1-2, with a tentative D call TRBD1 (5 bases). Germline V gene lookup returns CDR1 LGHNA and CDR2 YNFKEQ. The CDR3 length is 17 residues. Trimming removed 0 bases at V and 7 bases at J, with 21 bases between.

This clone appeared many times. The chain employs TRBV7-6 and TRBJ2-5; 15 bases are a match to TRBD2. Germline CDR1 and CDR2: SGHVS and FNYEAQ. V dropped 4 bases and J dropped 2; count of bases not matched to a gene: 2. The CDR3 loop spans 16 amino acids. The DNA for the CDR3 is TGTGCCAGCAGCTACGGGACTAGCGGGAGGCAAGAGACCCAGTACTTC. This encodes CASSYGTSGRQETQYF. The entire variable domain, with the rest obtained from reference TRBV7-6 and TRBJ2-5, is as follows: GAGVSQSPRYKVTKRGQDVALRCDPISGHVSLYWYRQALGQGPEFLTYFNYEAQQDKSGLPNDRFSAERPEGSISTLTIQRTEQRDSAMYRCASSYGTSGRQETQYFGPGTRLLVL.

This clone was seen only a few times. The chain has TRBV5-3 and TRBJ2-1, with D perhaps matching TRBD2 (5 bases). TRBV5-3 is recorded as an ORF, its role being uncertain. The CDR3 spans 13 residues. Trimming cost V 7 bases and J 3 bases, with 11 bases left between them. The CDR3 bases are TGTGCCAGATTCGGCCGGGGCTACAATGAGCAGTTCTTC. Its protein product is CARFGRGYNEQFF.

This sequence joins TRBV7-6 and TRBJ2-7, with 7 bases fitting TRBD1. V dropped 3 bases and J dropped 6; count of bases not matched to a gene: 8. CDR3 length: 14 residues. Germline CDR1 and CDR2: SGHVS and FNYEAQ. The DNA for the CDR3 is TGTGCCAGCAGCTTGGAGTATAGGGGGCGCGAGCAGTACTTC. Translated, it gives CASSLEYRGREQYF.

The CDR3 DNA is TGTGCCATCGCCCCGCAAAGTGGGGGAAACAATGAGCAGTTCTTC. It is translated as CAIAPQSGGNNEQFF. The genes are TRBV10-3 and TRBJ2-1, with D perhaps assigned TRBD1 or TRBD2 (5 bases each). Germline CDR1 is ENHRY and CDR2 is SYGVKD. V was cut by 8 bases and J by 5 bases, with 19 bases left in between. There are 15 residues in the CDR3.

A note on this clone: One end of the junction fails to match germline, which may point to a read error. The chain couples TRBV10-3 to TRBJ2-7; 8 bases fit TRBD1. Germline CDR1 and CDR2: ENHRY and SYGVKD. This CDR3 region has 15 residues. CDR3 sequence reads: CASSQTGALGDEQYF. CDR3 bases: TGTGCCAGCAGTCAGACAGGGGCCCTGGGGGACGAGCAGTACTTC.

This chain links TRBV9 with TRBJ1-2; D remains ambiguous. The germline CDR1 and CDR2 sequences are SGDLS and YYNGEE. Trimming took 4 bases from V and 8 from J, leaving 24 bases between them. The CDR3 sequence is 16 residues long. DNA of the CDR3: TGTGCCAGCAGCCCCCCCGCGGGAGCCGGCCCTAAGGGCTACACCTTC. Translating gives CASSPPAGAGPKGYTF.

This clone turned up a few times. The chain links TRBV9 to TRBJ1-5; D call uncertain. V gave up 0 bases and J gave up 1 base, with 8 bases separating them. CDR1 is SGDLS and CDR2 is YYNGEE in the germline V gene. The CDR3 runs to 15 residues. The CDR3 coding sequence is TGTGCCAGCAGCGTAGCTCCGGGAAGCAATCAGCCCCAGCATTTT. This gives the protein CASSVAPGSNQPQHF.

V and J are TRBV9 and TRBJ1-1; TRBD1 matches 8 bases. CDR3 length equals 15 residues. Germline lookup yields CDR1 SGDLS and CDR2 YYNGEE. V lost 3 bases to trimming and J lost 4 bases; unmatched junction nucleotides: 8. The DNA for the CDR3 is TGTGCCAGCAGCGGCGTGACAGGGGTAGGCACTGAAGCTTTCTTT. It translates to CASSGVTGVGTEAFF.

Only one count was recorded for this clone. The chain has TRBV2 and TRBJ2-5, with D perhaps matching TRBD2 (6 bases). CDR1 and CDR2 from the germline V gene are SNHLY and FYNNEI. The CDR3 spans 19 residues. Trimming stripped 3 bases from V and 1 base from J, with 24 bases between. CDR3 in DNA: TGTGCCAGCAGTGAGGGGAGAACCTTAGCGGCTTTCCTCCAAGAGACCCAGTACTTC. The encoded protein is CASSEGRTLAAFLQETQYF.

CDR3 protein: CASSVAGGGRTEAFF. For the CDR3, the DNA is TGTGCCAGCAGCGTAGCTGGGGGGGGAAGGACTGAAGCTTTCTTT. The chain carries TRBV9 and TRBJ1-1; D might be TRBD1 (5 bases). Germline CDR1 reads SGDLS; CDR2 reads YYNGEE. CDR3 length equals 15 residues. Deletions cut 0 bases from V and 5 bases from J, with 14 bases between.

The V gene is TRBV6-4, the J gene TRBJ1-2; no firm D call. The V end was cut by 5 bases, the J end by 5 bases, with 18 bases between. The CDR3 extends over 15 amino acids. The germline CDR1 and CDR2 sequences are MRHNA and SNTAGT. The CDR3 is CASSPWSDGGYGYTF. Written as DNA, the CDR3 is TGTGCCAGCAGTCCGTGGAGTGACGGAGGGTATGGCTACACCTTC.

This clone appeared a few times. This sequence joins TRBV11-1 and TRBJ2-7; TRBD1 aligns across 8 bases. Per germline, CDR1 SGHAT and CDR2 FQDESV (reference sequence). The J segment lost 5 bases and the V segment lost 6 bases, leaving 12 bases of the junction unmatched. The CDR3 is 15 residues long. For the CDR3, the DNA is TGTGCCAGCAGTCAGACAGGGGCCCTGGGGGACGAGCAGTACTTC. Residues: CASSQTGALGDEQYF.

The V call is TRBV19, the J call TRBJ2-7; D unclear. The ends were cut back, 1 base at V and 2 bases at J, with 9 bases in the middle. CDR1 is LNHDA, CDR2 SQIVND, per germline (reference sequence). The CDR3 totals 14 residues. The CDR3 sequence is CASSIVGPAYEQYF. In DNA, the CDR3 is TGTGCCAGTAGTATAGTTGGACCCGCCTACGAGCAGTACTTC.

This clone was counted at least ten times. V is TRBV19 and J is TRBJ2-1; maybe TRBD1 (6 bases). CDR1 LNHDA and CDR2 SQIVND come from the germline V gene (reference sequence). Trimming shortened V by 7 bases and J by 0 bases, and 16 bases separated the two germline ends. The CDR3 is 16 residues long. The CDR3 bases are TGTGCCAGTACCCCCAGGACAGCTAGCTCCTACAATGAGCAGTTCTTC. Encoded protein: CASTPRTASSYNEQFF.

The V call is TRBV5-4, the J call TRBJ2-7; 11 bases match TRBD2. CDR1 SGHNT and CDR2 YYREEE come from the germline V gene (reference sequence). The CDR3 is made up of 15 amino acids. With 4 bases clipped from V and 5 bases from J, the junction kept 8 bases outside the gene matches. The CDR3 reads CASSQTSGSSDEQYF. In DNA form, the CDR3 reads TGTGCCAGCAGCCAAACTAGCGGGAGTTCTGACGAGCAGTACTTC.

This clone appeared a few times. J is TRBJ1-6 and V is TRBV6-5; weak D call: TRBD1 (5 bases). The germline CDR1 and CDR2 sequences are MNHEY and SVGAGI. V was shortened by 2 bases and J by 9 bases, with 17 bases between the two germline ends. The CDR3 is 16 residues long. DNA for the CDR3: TGTGCCAGCAGTTACCATTACAGGCTACTAGGTTCACCCCTCCACTTT. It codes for CASSYHYRLLGSPLHF.